Here is one T cell receptor (beta chain) with its context. Its antigen is unidentified. Quantitative molecular-barcoded 5'-RACE generated the TCR beta libraries. MiXCR was run by TCRdb on the 5' RACE reads, yielding one entry per CDR3 protein. The sample records fewer than 200,000 distinct CDR3 sequences, approximately 20% being singletons. The CDR3 sequence is 12 residues long. Trimming removed 2 bases at V and 1 base at J, with 3 bases between. Germline V CDR1 and CDR2: SGHRS, YFSETQ. This sample is drawn from a study of CD8 T cells in ankylosing spondylitis. Whole-study results and caveats: Some of the motif variants had earlier been found in reactive arthritis patients' fluid and blood. Disease-associated clones were reportedly significantly overrepresented in matched ankylosing spondylitis synovial fluid.

Sequenced: blood, either unsorted or a sorted T cell fraction (not recorded which). The sequence came from a male donor with ankylosing spondylitis or in good health (not recorded which). The chain recombines TRBV5-1 with TRBJ1-1; D gene unclear. The DNA of the CDR3 is TGCGCCAGCAGCTTCCAGAACACTGAAGCTTTCTTT. It codes for CASSFQNTEAFF.